The next 31 T cell receptor beta chains were all read from a single sample in a study of cytomegalovirus exposure and HLA in healthy donors. PCR used 60 Vbeta primers and 13 Jbeta primers. The repertoire was sequenced with immunoSEQ multiplex PCR; TCRdb's copy has only in-frame clones and lacks some. The sample consists of about 190,000 clones, 60% to 80% of them appearing once. The sequenced material came from PBMCs. All receptors derive from a woman aged 25-40 years in good health and CMV-seropositive.

This clone has more than one count but fewer than ten. The V gene is TRBV4-1, the J gene TRBJ2-1; possibly TRBD1 for D (5 bases). This CDR3 is built from 15 residues. CDR1 is MGHRA, CDR2 YSYEKL, per germline. Trimming removed 4 bases from V and 8 bases from J, with 18 bases in between. CDR3 bases: TGCGCCAGCAGCCGGACGACGCAGGGTACGGATGAGCAGTTCTTC. Translating it yields CASSRTTQGTDEQFF.

The J gene is TRBJ2-5, the V gene TRBV19, with TRBD2 matching over 7 bases. Germline V gene data show CDR1 as LNHDA and CDR2 as SQIVND (reference sequence). J gave up 3 bases and V 3 bases, and 10 bases lay outside the gene matches. This CDR3 is 16 amino acids long. Written as DNA, the CDR3 is TGTGCCAGTAGTATCGGGTCTAGCGGAGCAAAAGAGACCCAGTACTTC. Its translation: CASSIGSSGAKETQYF.

The CDR3: CASSFWTSSYEQYF. CDR3 nucleotide sequence: TGCGCCAGCAGCTTTTGGACTAGCTCCTACGAGCAGTACTTC. This rearrangement joins TRBV4-1 to TRBJ2-7; TRBD2 matches at 7 bases. Germline CDR1 reads MGHRA; CDR2 reads YSYEKL. Trimming took 5 bases from V and 0 from J; bases not matched to a gene: 4. The CDR3 totals 14 residues.

In regard to this clone: This specimen includes other DNA sequences encoding the same CDR3. The rearrangement uses TRBV6-5 and TRBJ2-1; 8 bases are a match to TRBD2. The junction had 2 bases not matched to a gene; V was cut back by 4 bases and J by 0 bases. The CDR3 sequence is 15 residues long. CDR1 MNHEY and CDR2 SVGAGI come from the germline V gene. CDR3: CASSSSGGSYNEQFF. CDR3 nucleotide sequence: TGTGCCAGCAGTTCCAGCGGGGGCTCCTACAATGAGCAGTTCTTC.

V and J are TRBV25-1 and TRBJ2-3, with TRBD2 identical over 7 bases. J lost 0 bases, V lost 1 base, and 7 bases had no gene match. Germline CDR1 and CDR2: MGHDK and SYGVNS. This CDR3 spans 17 amino acids. CDR3 nucleotides: TGTGCCAGCAGTGAATTCTTCAGCGGGACGAGCACAGATACGCAGTATTTT. It encodes CASSEFFSGTSTDTQYF.

Only a few counts were recorded for this clone. The chain has TRBV19 and TRBJ2-1; tentatively, D is TRBD1 (6 bases). The CDR3 is made up of 15 amino acids. CDR1 and CDR2 (germline): LNHDA, SQIVND (reference sequence). Trimming left V 10 bases short and J 14 bases short, with 30 bases between. For the CDR3, the DNA is TGTGCCACCAGGGGAGCTGCTGGACTCACGCTCCAGGAGTTCTTC. It translates to CATRGAAGLTLQEFF.

V is TRBV6-6 and J is TRBJ2-2; the D gene is possibly TRBD2 (5 bases). Trimming took 4 bases from V and 1 from J, leaving 13 bases between them. The CDR3 is 16 amino acids. The germline V gene has CDR1 MNHNY and CDR2 SVGAGI (reference sequence). DNA of the CDR3: TGTGCCAGCAGTTCTCTAGGTGGGAGGAACACCGGGGAGCTGTTTTTT. This sequence encodes CASSSLGGRNTGELFF.

The chain has TRBV19 and TRBJ1-1; D gene uncertain. The germline V gene encodes CDR1 LNHDA and CDR2 SQIVND (reference sequence). Trimming removed 6 bases at V and 3 bases at J, with 11 bases between. The CDR3 contains 13 residues. The CDR3 sequence: CASSLTRDTEAFF. CDR3 coding DNA: TGTGCCAGTAGCCTTACACGGGACACTGAAGCTTTCTTT.

V is TRBV7-6 and J is TRBJ2-2, with 7 bases fitting TRBD2. The V and J ends lost 8 bases and 1 base, in that order; junction bases with no gene match: 4. Germline V gene lookup returns CDR1 SGHVS and CDR2 FNYEAQ. CDR3 length: 14 amino acids. The DNA for the CDR3 is TGTGCCAGCTTGGCTAGCGGGAACACCGGGGAGCTGTTTTTT. Its translation is CASLASGNTGELFF.

The chain has TRBV19 and TRBJ1-2, with D perhaps matching TRBD1 (6 bases). Per the germline V gene, CDR1 is LNHDA and CDR2 is SQIVND (reference sequence). The CDR3 extends over 15 amino acids. The V gene lost 6 bases and the J gene lost 4 bases, with 18 bases spanning the gap. The CDR3, as DNA: TGTGCCAGTAGAACCGGGACACTCACCCTCTATGGCTACACCTTC. It specifies CASRTGTLTLYGYTF.

Here the CDR3 DNA reads TGTGCCAGCAGCGCCGCTACTAGCACAGATACGCAGTATTTT. It specifies CASSAATSTDTQYF. V and J are TRBV9 and TRBJ2-3; D is undetermined. The CDR3 runs to 14 residues. V was clipped by 3 bases and J by 0 bases, with 8 bases between them. CDR1 is SGDLS and CDR2 is YYNGEE in the germline V gene.

This rearrangement joins TRBV10-3 to TRBJ1-2; 7 bases agree with TRBD1. The trim removed 2 bases at V and 5 bases at J, leaving 5 bases unmatched. The length of the CDR3 is 14 residues. CDR1 and CDR2 from the germline V gene are ENHRY and SYGVKD. The CDR3 protein is CAISETDRSYGYTF. The CDR3 bases are TGTGCCATCAGTGAGACGGACAGGAGTTATGGCTACACCTTC.

The V gene is TRBV5-4, the J gene TRBJ2-7, with D possibly matching TRBD1 (5 bases). CDR1 and CDR2 from the germline V gene are SGHNT and YYREEE (reference sequence). Trimming pared 0 bases from V and 4 bases from J, leaving 8 bases between. The CDR3 is 13 residues long. Here the CDR3 reads CASSLGQLYEQYF. The CDR3 DNA reads TGTGCCAGCAGCTTGGGACAGCTTTACGAGCAGTACTTC.

J is TRBJ2-2 and V is TRBV5-4; 14 nucleotides agree with TRBD2. The CDR3 has 17 residues. The V and J ends lost 4 bases and 5 bases, in that order; junction bases with no gene match: 7. The germline CDR1 and CDR2 sequences are SGHNT and YYREEE (reference sequence). The CDR3 here is CASSTTSGRASTGELFF. CDR3 DNA: TGTGCCAGCAGCACGACTAGCGGGAGGGCCTCAACCGGGGAGCTGTTTTTT.

This clone was counted a few times. The V and J genes are TRBV14 and TRBJ2-3, with a weak D call TRBD2 (6 bases). From germline, CDR1 is SGHDN and CDR2 FVKESK. Trimming cost V 5 bases and J 2 bases, with 11 bases left between them. This CDR3 region has 14 residues. The chain's CDR3 is CASSARDFTDTQYF. CDR3 coding DNA: TGTGCCAGCAGCGCTCGGGACTTCACAGATACGCAGTATTTT.

This chain connects TRBV19 to TRBJ2-7, with TRBD1 as a possible D gene (6 bases). Germline V gives CDR1 LNHDA, CDR2 SQIVND (reference sequence). The ends were cut back, 3 bases at V and 7 bases at J, with 13 bases in the middle. The CDR3 is 13 amino acids. In DNA form, the CDR3 reads TGTGCCAGTAGTATTCAGGGGTCAGGAGAGCAGTACTTC. This encodes CASSIQGSGEQYF.

The genes are TRBV6-6 and TRBJ2-1, with 9 bases identical to TRBD1. The V segment lost 4 bases and the J segment 9 bases; nucleotides outside the gene matches: 4. The CDR3 spans 13 residues. Germline loops: CDR1 MNHNY, CDR2 SVGAGI (reference sequence). The CDR3 region has the DNA TGTGCCAGCAGTTCTTTACAGGGGGCTGAGCAGTTCTTC. Protein sequence: CASSSLQGAEQFF.

The J gene is TRBJ1-1, the V gene TRBV15; the D gene is possibly TRBD1 (5 bases). The germline V gene encodes CDR1 LNHNV and CDR2 YYDKDF (reference sequence). The CDR3 sequence is 13 residues long. Between the trimmed V and J ends, which lost 6 bases and 1 base, there was a span of 9 bases. The CDR3 DNA reads as TGTGCCACCAGGGGGGGGGAGAACACTGAAGCTTTCTTT. Protein product: CATRGGENTEAFF.

The CDR3 region is CASSPGGYSPLHF. As DNA, the CDR3 is TGTGCCAGCAGCCCAGGGGGCTATTCACCCCTCCACTTT. This chain connects TRBV4-2 to TRBJ1-6, with 8 bases aligning to TRBD1. V dropped 4 bases and J dropped 8; count of bases not matched to a gene: 1. The CDR3 loop spans 13 amino acids. Per germline, CDR1 LGHNA and CDR2 YNFKEQ.

V usage is TRBV7-6 and J usage is TRBJ2-1; 10 nucleotides match TRBD2. Per the germline V gene, CDR1 is SGHVS and CDR2 is FNYEAQ. V lost 2 bases, J lost 7 bases, and 11 bases stayed unmatched. The CDR3 has 17 amino acids. CDR3: CASSLSKPGLARNEQFF. CDR3 coding DNA: TGTGCCAGCAGCTTATCAAAACCGGGACTAGCGCGTAATGAGCAGTTCTTC.

This clone was counted a few times. The chain combines TRBV11-2 with TRBJ2-7, with 7 bases aligning to TRBD1. The CDR3 consists of 17 residues. Trimming cost V 2 bases and J 1 base; bases outside gene matches: 11. Germline V gene lookup returns CDR1 SGHAT and CDR2 FQNNGV. The CDR3 loop reads CASSLYPLQGRSYEQYF. Written as DNA, the CDR3 is TGTGCCAGCAGCTTATACCCCTTACAGGGGAGATCCTACGAGCAGTACTTC.

The gene calls are TRBV11-2 and TRBJ2-1; 10 bases map to TRBD2. J gave up 8 bases and V 4 bases, and 5 bases lay outside the gene matches. The CDR3 spans 14 residues. Germline lookup yields CDR1 SGHAT and CDR2 FQNNGV. This chain's CDR3 is CASSSSGSGYEQFF. The CDR3 DNA reads TGTGCCAGCAGCTCTAGCGGGAGTGGCTATGAGCAGTTCTTC. Combining the CDR3 with reference TRBV11-2 and TRBJ2-1 gives the whole variable domain EAGVAQSPRYKIIEKRQSVAFWCNPISGHATLYWYQQILGQGPKLLIQFQNNGVVDDSQLPKDRFSAERLKGVDSTLKIQPAKLEDSAVYLCASSSSGSGYEQFFGPGTRLTVL.

V gene TRBV6-1 combines with J gene TRBJ1-2, with 10 bases that match TRBD1. V trimming: 6 bases; J trimming: 4 bases; junction bases outside the gene matches: 5. Germline loops: CDR1 MNHNS, CDR2 SASEGT. This CDR3 is 14 amino acids long. The CDR3, as DNA: TGTGCCAGCAGCATTCGGACAGGGGGCTATGGCTACACCTTC. This gives the protein CASSIRTGGYGYTF.

CDR3 sequence: CASSFISGPNIQYF. For the CDR3, the DNA is TGTGCCAGCAGCTTTATCAGCGGTCCAAACATTCAGTACTTC. J is TRBJ2-4 and V is TRBV7-2; maybe TRBD2 (5 bases). The CDR3 loop spans 14 amino acids. Germline loops: CDR1 SGHTA, CDR2 FQGNSA. With 3 bases removed from V and 6 bases from J, the gap between germline ends came to 12 bases.

The chain employs TRBV7-9 and TRBJ2-2; TRBD2 aligns across 7 bases. The CDR3 is made up of 13 amino acids. Per germline, CDR1 SEHNR and CDR2 FQNEAQ (reference sequence). The junction had 5 bases not matched to a gene; V was cut back by 5 bases and J by 8 bases. CDR3 DNA: TGTGCCAGCAGCGGGGAGGGTGCGGGGGAGCTGTTTTTT. Translation gives CASSGEGAGELFF. The whole variable domain, remainder taken from reference TRBV7-9 and TRBJ2-2, is DTGVSQNPRHKITKRGQNVTFRCDPISEHNRLYWYRQTLGQGPEFLTYFQNEAQLEKSRLLSDRFSAERPKGSFSTLEIQRTEQGDSAMYLCASSGEGAGELFFGEGSRLTVL.

This CDR3 is CASTPALVPSYEQYF. The CDR3 region has the DNA TGTGCCAGCACTCCCGCACTAGTCCCCTCCTACGAGCAGTACTTC. The gene calls are TRBV6-6 and TRBJ2-7; possible D gene TRBD2, 5 bases. The CDR3 is made up of 15 amino acids. V was pared by 7 bases and J by 0 bases, with 16 bases between. The germline V gene has CDR1 MNHNY and CDR2 SVGAGI (reference sequence).

Here the CDR3 DNA reads TGTGCCAGCAGTTTTCAGCGGGAGAGGGCAGATACGCAGTATTTT. This codes for CASSFQRERADTQYF. V and J are TRBV27 and TRBJ2-3; 8 bases are a match to TRBD2. Trimming took 3 bases from V and 4 from J; bases not matched to a gene: 6. Germline loops: CDR1 MNHEY, CDR2 SMNVEV (reference sequence). This CDR3 is 15 amino acids long.

In regard to this clone: A read error may account for a junction end that differs from germline. This chain uses TRBV7-7 with TRBJ2-2; weak D call: TRBD1 (6 bases). CDR1 and CDR2 from the germline V gene are SSHAT and FNYEAQ (reference sequence). The CDR3 runs to 14 residues. The CDR3 loop is CASSPGQPTGELFF. The CDR3 coding sequence is TGTGCTAGCAGCCCGGGACAACCCACCGGGGAGCTGTTTTTT.

The chain recombines TRBV10-3 with TRBJ1-2; D remains ambiguous. Trimming pared 6 bases from V and 2 bases from J, leaving 10 bases between. Germline-derived CDR1 and CDR2 are ENHRY and SYGVKD. The CDR3 covers 13 residues. CDR3 residues: CAISPVSNYGYTF. In nucleotides, the CDR3 is TGTGCCATCAGCCCCGTTTCGAACTATGGCTACACCTTC.

This clone has just one count. The chain combines TRBV7-9 with TRBJ2-2; no definite D call. Germline CDR1 is SEHNR and CDR2 is FQNEAQ (reference sequence). V was cut by 8 bases and J by 2 bases, with 3 bases left in between. The CDR3 extends over 11 amino acids. As DNA, the CDR3 is TGTGCCAGCCTTAACACCGGGGAGCTGTTTTTT. It specifies CASLNTGELFF.

This sequence joins TRBV6-6 and TRBJ2-1; 10 bases are a match to TRBD2. Germline assignment: CDR1 MNHNY and CDR2 SVGAGI (reference sequence). J gave up 8 bases and V 6 bases, and 10 bases lay outside the gene matches. This CDR3 is built from 15 residues. Here the CDR3 DNA reads TGTGCCAGCAGACCGCTAGCGGGAGATTCCCATGAGCAGTTCTTC. It codes for CASRPLAGDSHEQFF.